The 32 T cell receptor beta chains below were found in one sample sequenced in a study of blood T cell repertoires in COVID-19 (dated by TCRdb to the early 2020s). The protocol used for the library was the immunoSEQ multiplex PCR assay. The immuneACCESS repertoire file appears here via TCRdb, limited to in-frame rearrangements. These files lack a portion of the clones; in checked studies, under half of the deficit traces to unresolved V genes, and the cause of the others is not known. Within this sample are about 120,000 clones, with more than 60% of them counted one time only. The ten biggest clones cover roughly 2.1% of the sample. The sequencing sample was made of peripheral blood. Receptors originate from a man between 65 and 80 years old with acute or convalescent COVID-19.

The chain recombines TRBV7-2 with TRBJ2-2; 12 nucleotides line up with TRBD2. V lost 5 bases and J lost 0; bases outside the gene matches: 1. Per the germline V gene, CDR1 is SGHTA and CDR2 is FQGNSA. The CDR3 extends over 16 amino acids. CDR3 amino acids: CASSRTSGANTGELFF. The CDR3 nucleotides are TGTGCCAGCAGCCGGACTAGCGGGGCGAACACCGGGGAGCTGTTTTTT. The whole variable domain, filled in from reference TRBV7-2 and TRBJ2-2, reads GAGVSQSPSNKVTEKGKDVELRCDPISGHTALYWYRQSLGQGLEFLIYFQGNSAPDKSGLPSDRFSAERTGGSVSTLTIQRTQQEDSAVYLCASSRTSGANTGELFFGEGSRLTVL.

The chain uses TRBV9 and TRBJ2-1; D is possibly TRBD1 (6 bases). The CDR3 sequence is 15 residues long. Germline V lookup: CDR1 SGDLS, CDR2 YYNGEE. Between the trimmed V and J ends, which lost 2 bases and 1 base, there was a span of 10 bases. CDR3 sequence: CASSVMTGSYNEQFF. The CDR3 nucleotides read TGTGCCAGCAGCGTGATGACAGGATCCTACAATGAGCAGTTCTTC.

The chain has TRBV20-1 and TRBJ1-2; D is possibly TRBD1 (5 bases). The germline CDR1 and CDR2 sequences are DFQATT and SNEGSKA (reference sequence). Between the trimmed V and J ends, which lost 6 bases and 8 bases, there was a span of 13 bases. The CDR3 extends over 11 amino acids. CDR3: CSAIQGGGYTF. CDR3 DNA sequence: TGCAGTGCGATCCAGGGAGGCGGCTACACCTTC.

The V call is TRBV7-2, the J call TRBJ1-2, with 7 bases identical to TRBD1. CDR1 and CDR2 (germline): SGHTA, FQGNSA. The CDR3 has 14 amino acids. J gave up 8 bases and V 5 bases, and 11 bases lay outside the gene matches. The CDR3 is CASSPGTASVGYTF. The DNA of the CDR3 is TGTGCCAGCAGCCCTGGGACAGCCAGTGTCGGCTACACCTTC.

The rearrangement joins TRBV5-1 to TRBJ2-3; 10 nucleotides agree with TRBD2. The CDR3 extends over 15 amino acids. Germline CDR1 reads SGHRS; CDR2 reads YFSETQ. J gave up 4 bases and V 0 bases, and 2 bases lay outside the gene matches. CDR3 in DNA: TGCGCCAGCAGCTTGGAGCGGGGGGGCCCAGATACGCAGTATTTT. Translated: CASSLERGGPDTQYF. The complete variable domain, with remaining parts taken from reference TRBV5-1 and TRBJ2-3, reads KAGVTQTPRYLIKTRGQQVTLSCSPISGHRSVSWYQQTPGQGLQFLFEYFSETQRNKGNFPGRFSGRQFSNSRSEMNVSTLELGDSALYLCASSLERGGPDTQYFGPGTRLTVL.

This chain links TRBV18 with TRBJ1-4; TRBD1 matches 9 bases. The germline V gene encodes CDR1 KGHSH and CDR2 LQKENI. The V and J ends lost 3 bases and 8 bases, in that order; junction bases with no gene match: 7. The CDR3 contains 15 residues. The CDR3 coding sequence is TGTGCCAGCTCACCCCCGGGACAGGGTGTGGAAAAACTGTTTTTT. It codes for CASSPPGQGVEKLFF.

The rearrangement joins TRBV19 to TRBJ1-6; D is ambiguous. The V and J ends lost 6 bases and 9 bases respectively, with 15 bases between them. Germline V CDR1 and CDR2: LNHDA, SQIVND (reference sequence). The CDR3 is 14 amino acids. The CDR3 DNA sequence: TGTGCCAGTAGCCAGCGGGATACAACTTCACCCCTCCACTTT. Translating gives CASSQRDTTSPLHF. Full variable domain (outside the CDR3, taken from reference TRBV19 and TRBJ1-6): DGGITQSPKYLFRKEGQNVTLSCEQNLNHDAMYWYRQDPGQGLRLIYYSQIVNDFQKGDIAEGYSVSREKKESFPLTVTSAQKNPTAFYLCASSQRDTTSPLHFGNGTRLTVT.

The V and J genes are TRBV6-5 and TRBJ1-1; perhaps TRBD1 as D (5 bases). The CDR3 is 13 amino acids. The germline V and J ends were trimmed by 2 bases and 5 bases, with 9 bases remaining between them. The germline V gene has CDR1 MNHEY and CDR2 SVGAGI. CDR3 DNA: TGTGCCAGCAGTTACGGGGGGAGAACTGAAGCTTTCTTT. Its protein product is CASSYGGRTEAFF.

The chain couples TRBV5-1 to TRBJ2-3, with a possible D match to TRBD2 (7 bases). The ends were cut back, 4 bases at V and 0 bases at J, with 15 bases in the middle. There are 16 residues in the CDR3. CDR1 SGHRS and CDR2 YFSETQ come from the germline V gene. CDR3 protein: CASSPVGGLSTDTQYF. As DNA, the CDR3 is TGCGCCAGCAGCCCCGTCGGGGGGCTTAGCACAGATACGCAGTATTTT.

V usage is TRBV19 and J usage is TRBJ1-1; TRBD1 is a possible D gene (6 bases). Trimming left V 5 bases short and J 5 bases short, with 18 bases between. Germline CDR1 LNHDA, CDR2 SQIVND (reference sequence). This CDR3 has 15 residues. The CDR3 sequence: CASSRSRGQGTEAFF. As DNA, the CDR3 is TGTGCCAGTAGTCGATCGAGGGGCCAGGGGACTGAAGCTTTCTTT.

This chain links TRBV7-2 with TRBJ1-2, with 12 nucleotides matching TRBD1. This CDR3 is 16 amino acids long. V was clipped by 0 bases and J by 7 bases; unmatched bases: 6. Germline loops: CDR1 SGHTA, CDR2 FQGNSA. CDR3 in amino acids: CASSLAAGQGAGGYTF. The DNA for the CDR3 is TGTGCCAGCAGCTTAGCGGCGGGACAGGGGGCCGGTGGCTACACCTTC.

This chain uses TRBV18 with TRBJ1-3, with 7 positions matching TRBD1. Germline V lookup: CDR1 KGHSH, CDR2 LQKENI. The trim removed 0 bases at V and 4 bases at J, leaving 3 bases unmatched. The CDR3 length is 15 residues. The CDR3 bases are TGTGCCAGCTCACCACCGACAGGGAGCGGAAACACCATATATTTT. Amino acid sequence: CASSPPTGSGNTIYF.

The chain employs TRBV30 and TRBJ1-1; D unclear. V lost 4 bases to trimming and J lost 5 bases, with 14 bases between them. CDR1 is GTSNPN and CDR2 is SVGIG in the germline V gene (reference sequence). The CDR3 extends over 13 amino acids. This CDR3 reads CAWTGLVPTEAFF. CDR3 nucleotide sequence: TGTGCCTGGACCGGACTCGTTCCGACTGAAGCTTTCTTT.

V and J are TRBV9 and TRBJ2-7; TRBD2 matches at 7 bases. This CDR3 spans 14 amino acids. J was trimmed by 0 bases and V by 4 bases; bases with no gene match: 4. Germline CDR1 and CDR2: SGDLS and YYNGEE. DNA for the CDR3: TGTGCCAGCAGCCCTCGGGACTACTCCTACGAGCAGTACTTC. It translates to CASSPRDYSYEQYF.

The chain recombines TRBV4-3 with TRBJ2-2, with TRBD2 identical over 11 bases. The CDR3 loop spans 18 amino acids. Per germline, CDR1 LGHNA and CDR2 YSLEER. The ends lost 4 bases at V and 0 bases at J; junction bases unmatched: 7. CDR3 DNA: TGCGCCAGCAGCCCTCGCCTAGCGGGGGGATCGAACACCGGGGAGCTGTTTTTT. Translating it yields CASSPRLAGGSNTGELFF.

This clone was picked up a small number of times. The V and J genes are TRBV7-2 and TRBJ1-5, with a possible D match to TRBD1 (6 bases). Looked up from germline, CDR1 is SGHTA and CDR2 is FQGNSA. Deletions cut 1 base from V and 6 bases from J, with 13 bases between. The CDR3 runs 15 residues. The CDR3 nucleotides read TGTGCCAGCAGCTTAGAGAGGGGGGGCTTTCAGCCCCAGCATTTT. This codes for CASSLERGGFQPQHF.

This clone has just a few counts. This chain joins TRBV6-5 and TRBJ2-7, with 11 bases matching TRBD2. The CDR3 spans 15 residues. J lost 2 bases, V lost 5 bases, and 5 bases had no gene match. The germline CDR1 and CDR2 sequences are MNHEY and SVGAGI. CDR3 in DNA: TGTGCCAGCAGTATACTAGCGGGGGCCCCCTACGAGCAGTACTTC. It is translated as CASSILAGAPYEQYF.

The chain links TRBV12-3 or TRBV12-4 to TRBJ1-2; D possibly corresponds to TRBD1 (6 bases). With 7 bases removed from V and 6 bases from J, the gap between germline ends came to 12 bases. The length of the CDR3 is 12 residues. The CDR3 DNA sequence: TGTGCCAGCACCGCCGCAGGGGATGGCTACACCTTC. Amino acid sequence: CASTAAGDGYTF.

This clone was detected once. The chain carries TRBV15 and TRBJ1-2; D is perhaps TRBD1 (5 bases). V lost 0 bases and J lost 11, with 13 bases in between. Germline CDR1 and CDR2: LNHNV and YYDKDF (reference sequence). This CDR3 region has 13 residues. The CDR3 is CATSRENQYRYTF. The CDR3 nucleotides read TGTGCCACCAGCAGAGAGAATCAGTACAGGTACACCTTC.

The CDR3 DNA follows: TGTGCCAGTAGTATAGAAGTGGGGCGGACCTATGGCTACACCTTC. Translated: CASSIEVGRTYGYTF. The chain combines TRBV19 with TRBJ1-2, with D perhaps matching TRBD1 (5 bases). The length of the CDR3 is 15 residues. Trimming pared 0 bases from V and 4 bases from J, leaving 12 bases between. The germline CDR1 and CDR2 sequences are LNHDA and SQIVND (reference sequence).

V gene TRBV30 combines with J gene TRBJ2-7; the D gene is possibly TRBD2 (6 bases). Germline lookup yields CDR1 GTSNPN and CDR2 SVGIG (reference sequence). This CDR3 is built from 12 residues. Trimming stripped 3 bases from V and 2 bases from J, with 8 bases between. The CDR3 here is CAWRRTTYEQYF. The CDR3 nucleotides read TGTGCCTGGAGGAGGACTACCTACGAGCAGTACTTC.

The rearrangement uses TRBV5-1 and TRBJ2-5; TRBD2 matches 10 bases. Trimming cost V 2 bases and J 1 base; bases outside gene matches: 8. Per the germline V gene, CDR1 is SGHRS and CDR2 is YFSETQ. The CDR3 runs to 17 residues. The CDR3 sequence: CASSLPSGGSFQETQYF. CDR3 nucleotides: TGCGCCAGCAGCTTACCTAGCGGGGGCTCTTTCCAAGAGACCCAGTACTTC.

V and J are TRBV5-1 and TRBJ1-2; 8 positions agree with TRBD1. Per the germline V gene, CDR1 is SGHRS and CDR2 is YFSETQ. The length of the CDR3 is 12 residues. V was pared by 6 bases and J by 8 bases, with 6 bases of the junction left unmatched. CDR3 sequence reads: CASTGQGYGYTF. The DNA of the CDR3 is TGCGCCAGCACCGGACAGGGCTACGGCTACACCTTC.

The chain links TRBV21-1 to TRBJ1-2; the table's TRBD1 call for D was not verified on the DNA. TRBV21-1 is a recognized pseudogene. The CDR3 has 17 residues. In DNA form, the CDR3 reads TGTGCCAGCAGCCCCTCCGAGACAGGGGGGTTAAACTATGGCTACACCTTC. Translation gives CASSPSETGGLNYGYTF.

The rearrangement joins TRBV29-1 to TRBJ2-7, with TRBD2 identical over 8 bases. V shed 4 bases and J 2 bases; nucleotides not matched to a gene: 7. This CDR3 has 14 residues. The germline gives CDR1 SQVTM, CDR2 ANQGSEA. This chain's CDR3 is CSVARAGGPYEQYF. As DNA, the CDR3 is TGCAGCGTTGCGAGGGCGGGGGGACCCTACGAGCAGTACTTC.

The chain links TRBV7-2 to TRBJ1-2, with D tentatively TRBD1 (6 bases). The CDR3 consists of 14 residues. Between the trimmed V and J ends, which lost 4 bases and 1 base, there was a span of 10 bases. Per germline, CDR1 SGHTA and CDR2 FQGNSA. CDR3 DNA sequence: TGTGCCAGCAGCTCACCGGGACATAACTATGGCTACACCTTC. It yields the protein CASSSPGHNYGYTF.

The chain employs TRBV7-6 and TRBJ1-2; TRBD1 might be the D (6 bases). In germline, CDR1 is SGHVS, CDR2 FNYEAQ. Trimming stripped 5 bases from V and 8 bases from J, with 18 bases between. The CDR3 consists of 14 residues. The CDR3 loop is CASSQNSGVGGYTF. DNA for the CDR3: TGTGCCAGCAGCCAAAATTCAGGGGTAGGGGGCTACACCTTC.

The gene calls are TRBV11-1 and TRBJ2-3, with 9 bases that match TRBD2. CDR1 is SGHAT and CDR2 is FQDESV in the germline V gene (reference sequence). The CDR3 length is 14 residues. Germline trimming cut 2 bases from V and 6 bases from J; bases unmatched to any gene: 3. This CDR3 is CASSLSGGSDTQYF. The CDR3 DNA reads TGTGCCAGCAGCTTAAGCGGGGGGTCGGATACGCAGTATTTT.

The J gene is TRBJ1-2, the V gene TRBV30; maybe TRBD1 (5 bases). CDR3 length: 13 amino acids. The V end was cut by 2 bases, the J end by 4 bases, with 11 bases between. The germline V gene encodes CDR1 GTSNPN and CDR2 SVGIG (reference sequence). CDR3 sequence reads: CAWSQGGLYGYTF. CDR3 nucleotides: TGTGCCTGGAGTCAGGGAGGTCTCTATGGCTACACCTTC.

This clone was observed a few times. V and J are TRBV7-9 and TRBJ2-5, with 9 bases fitting TRBD1. With V trimmed by 4 bases and J by 5 bases, 8 bases remained unmatched. Germline-derived CDR1 and CDR2 are SEHNR and FQNEAQ (reference sequence). This CDR3 has 15 amino acids. This chain's CDR3 is CASSSGQGGKETQYF. CDR3 in DNA: TGTGCCAGCAGCTCGGGACAGGGAGGGAAGGAGACCCAGTACTTC.

The genes are TRBV27 and TRBJ1-2; 7 bases line up with TRBD1. The CDR3 totals 15 residues. V was clipped by 4 bases and J by 5 bases; unmatched bases: 10. Germline CDR1 is MNHEY and CDR2 is SMNVEV (reference sequence). The CDR3 DNA reads as TGTGCCAGCAGTTCTACAGGGGCCGGAGGGTATGGCTACACCTTC. Protein sequence: CASSSTGAGGYGYTF.

The chain couples TRBV4-2 to TRBJ1-2; 7 bases line up with TRBD1. The CDR3 contains 16 residues. Trimming at V came to 0 bases and at J to 2 bases, leaving 6 bases not matched to a gene. CDR1 LGHNA and CDR2 YNFKEQ come from the germline V gene. This CDR3 reads CASSQDSGQANYGYTF. CDR3 nucleotide sequence: TGTGCCAGCAGCCAAGACAGCGGACAGGCAAACTATGGCTACACCTTC.